This TCR beta chain was captured in a study of blood T cells in healthy people across ages. Overall study results and limits: Per million T cells, TCR beta diversity dropped about linearly as age rose. Investigators treated diversity estimates from one million T cells as underestimates.

Comment on this clonotype: Its target is not known.

V trimming: 1 base; J trimming: 9 bases; junction bases outside the gene matches: 4. The CDR3 is made up of 14 amino acids. Germline lookup yields CDR1 MNHNS and CDR2 SASEGT. A second PCR, run for roughly 7 to 12 cycles, used a sample-barcoded 5' primer plus a J-beta primer mix. MiXCR, applied by TCRdb to the 5' RACE reads, yields one record per CDR3 protein. Of 500,000 to 650,000 distinct CDR3 sequences in the sample, over 25% were seen once. The data also belong to a second study, concerning T cells of mothers and their children. Per that paper: RNA was extracted, and all of it went into cDNA synthesis at roughly 1.6 ug per 15 ul.

The rearrangement links TRBV6-1 to TRBJ2-1; 9 positions agree with TRBD2. Sequencing used blood. The clonotype was recovered from a boy between 2 and 10 years old in good health. The CDR3 loop reads CASSEGGLAIEQFF. In DNA, the CDR3 is TGTGCCAGCAGTGAAGGGGGACTAGCAATTGAGCAGTTCTTC.